One T cell receptor (beta chain) is described in this entry. TCRdb's table, derived via immunoSEQ multiplex PCR, lists solely in-frame clones and lacks some. Of roughly 110,000 clones listed, roughly 90% are singletons. The data are from a study of OX40 agonist ivuxolimab in advanced cancers. On the study more broadly: The dose-escalation cohort was roughly 84% male, with a mean age of around 54 years, ranging about 20 to 85.

The material sequenced was CD4+ or CD8+ T cells sorted from blood, taken in a trial of the OX40 agonist ivuxolimab. The clonotype was recovered from an adult with an advanced solid tumor such as melanoma, head and neck, liver or kidney cancer.

The CDR3 spells CASSEVAGMIDTQYF. As DNA, the CDR3 is TGTGCCAGCAGTGAGGTAGCGGGAATGATAGATACGCAGTATTTT. The chain carries TRBV2 and TRBJ2-3; TRBD2 aligns across 8 bases. Trimming cost V 3 bases and J 5 bases; bases outside gene matches: 7. The length of the CDR3 is 15 residues. Germline V gene data show CDR1 as SNHLY and CDR2 as FYNNEI.